This T cell receptor beta chain originates from a study of T cell responses to AZD1222 COVID-19 vaccine. Overall study context: Some second doses came at about 4 weeks and others at about 12 weeks; these were pooled. General study points: Increases in Spike-specific TCR breadth and depth were seen after two AZD1222 doses.

TCRdb keeps only in-frame clones here, not all; method: immunoSEQ multiplex PCR. The profile shows 90,000 to 95,000 clones, roughly 90% of them singletons. Comments on this clone: The antigen remains unidentified.

The sequencing used peripheral blood, collected on day 0 of AZD1222 vaccination. This clonotype was obtained from an adult in good health.

The chain's CDR3 is CASSSGLAGGQETQYF. CDR3 coding DNA: TGTGCCAGCAGCTCCGGACTAGCGGGAGGACAAGAGACCCAGTACTTC. The chain carries TRBV5-4 and TRBJ2-5; TRBD2 aligns across 14 bases. Germline CDR1 is SGHNT and CDR2 is YYREEE (reference sequence). Unmatched junction bases numbered 3, after V lost 3 bases and J lost 2 bases. This CDR3 contains 16 residues.